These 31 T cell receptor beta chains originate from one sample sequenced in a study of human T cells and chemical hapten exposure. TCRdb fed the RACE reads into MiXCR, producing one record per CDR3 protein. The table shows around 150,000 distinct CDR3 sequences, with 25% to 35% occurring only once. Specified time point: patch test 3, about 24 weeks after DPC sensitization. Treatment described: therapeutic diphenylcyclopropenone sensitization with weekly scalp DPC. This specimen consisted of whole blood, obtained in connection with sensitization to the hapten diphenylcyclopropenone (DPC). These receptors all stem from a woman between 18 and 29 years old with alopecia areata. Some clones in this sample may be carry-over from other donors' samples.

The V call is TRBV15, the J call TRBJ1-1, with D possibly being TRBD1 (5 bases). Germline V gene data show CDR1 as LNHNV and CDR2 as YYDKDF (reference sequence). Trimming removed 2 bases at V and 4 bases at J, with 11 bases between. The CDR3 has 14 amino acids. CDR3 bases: TGTGCCACCAGCAGACCTCCTAGGGGCACTGAAGCTTTCTTT. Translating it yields CATSRPPRGTEAFF. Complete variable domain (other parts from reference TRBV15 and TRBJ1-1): DAMVIQNPRYQVTQFGKPVTLSCSQTLNHNVMYWYQQKSSQAPKLLFHYYDKDFNNEADTPDNFQSRRPNTSFCFLDIRSPGLGDTAMYLCATSRPPRGTEAFFGQGTRLTVV.

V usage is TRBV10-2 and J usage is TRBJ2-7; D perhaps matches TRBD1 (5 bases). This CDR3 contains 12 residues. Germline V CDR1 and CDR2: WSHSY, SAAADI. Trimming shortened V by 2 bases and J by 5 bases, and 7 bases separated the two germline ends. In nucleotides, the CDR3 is TGCGCCAGCAGTGAGAAGGGGCACGAGCAGTACTTC. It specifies CASSEKGHEQYF.

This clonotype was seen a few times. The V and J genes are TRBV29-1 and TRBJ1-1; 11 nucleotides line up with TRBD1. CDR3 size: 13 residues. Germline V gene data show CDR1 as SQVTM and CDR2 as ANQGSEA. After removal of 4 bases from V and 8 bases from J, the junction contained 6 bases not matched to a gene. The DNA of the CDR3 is TGCAGCGTTGGCAGGGACAGGGGGAGAGAAGCTTTCTTT. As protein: CSVGRDRGREAFF.

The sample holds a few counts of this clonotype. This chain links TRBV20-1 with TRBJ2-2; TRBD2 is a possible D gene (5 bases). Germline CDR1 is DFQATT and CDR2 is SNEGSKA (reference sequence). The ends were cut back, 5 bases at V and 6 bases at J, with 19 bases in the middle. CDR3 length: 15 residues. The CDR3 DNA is TGCAGTGCTCCCCACGGGTCTAGCCTCGCCGGGGAGCTGTTTTTT. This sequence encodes CSAPHGSSLAGELFF.

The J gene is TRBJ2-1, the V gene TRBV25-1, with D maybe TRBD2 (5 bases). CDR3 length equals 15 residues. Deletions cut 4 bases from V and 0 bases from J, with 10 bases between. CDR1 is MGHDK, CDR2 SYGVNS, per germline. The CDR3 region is CASSVARSSYNEQFF. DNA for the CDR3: TGTGCCAGCAGTGTAGCGAGGAGCTCCTACAATGAGCAGTTCTTC.

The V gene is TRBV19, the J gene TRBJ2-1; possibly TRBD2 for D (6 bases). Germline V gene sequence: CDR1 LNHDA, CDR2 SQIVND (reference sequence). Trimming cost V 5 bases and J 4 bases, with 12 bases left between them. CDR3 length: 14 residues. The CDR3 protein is CASSSLASYNEQFF. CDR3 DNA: TGTGCCAGTAGTTCACTAGCATCGTACAATGAGCAGTTCTTC.

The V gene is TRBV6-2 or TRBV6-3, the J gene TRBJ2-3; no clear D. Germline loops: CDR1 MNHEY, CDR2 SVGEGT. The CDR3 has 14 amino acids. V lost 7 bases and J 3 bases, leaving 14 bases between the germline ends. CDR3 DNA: TGTGCCAGCAAGAGTGTCGGTCGTACAGATACGCAGTATTTT. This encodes CASKSVGRTDTQYF.

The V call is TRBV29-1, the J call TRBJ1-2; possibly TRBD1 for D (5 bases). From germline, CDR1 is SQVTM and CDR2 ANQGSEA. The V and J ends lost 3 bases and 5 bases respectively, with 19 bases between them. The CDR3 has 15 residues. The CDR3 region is CSVEGGEEVTYGYTF. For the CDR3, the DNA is TGCAGCGTTGAGGGGGGGGAGGAAGTCACGTATGGCTACACCTTC.

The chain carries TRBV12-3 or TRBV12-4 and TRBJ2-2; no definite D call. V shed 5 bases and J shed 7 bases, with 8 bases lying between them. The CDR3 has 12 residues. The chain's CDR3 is CASSQPNGELFF. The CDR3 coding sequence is TGTGCCAGCAGTCAACCAAACGGGGAGCTGTTTTTT.

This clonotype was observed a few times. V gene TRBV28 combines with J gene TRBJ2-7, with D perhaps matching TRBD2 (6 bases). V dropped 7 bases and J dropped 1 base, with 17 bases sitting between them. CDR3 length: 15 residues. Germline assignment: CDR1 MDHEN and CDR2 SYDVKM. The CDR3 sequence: CASNFGGLSSYEQYF. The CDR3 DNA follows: TGTGCCAGCAATTTCGGGGGACTTTCGTCCTACGAGCAGTACTTC.

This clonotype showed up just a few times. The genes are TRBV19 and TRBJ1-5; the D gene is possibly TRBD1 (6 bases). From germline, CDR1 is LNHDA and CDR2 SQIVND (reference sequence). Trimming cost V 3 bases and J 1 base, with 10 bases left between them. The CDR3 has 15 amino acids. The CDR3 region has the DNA TGTGCCAGTAGTATTACAGGGTTGAGCAATCAGCCCCAGCATTTT. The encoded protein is CASSITGLSNQPQHF.

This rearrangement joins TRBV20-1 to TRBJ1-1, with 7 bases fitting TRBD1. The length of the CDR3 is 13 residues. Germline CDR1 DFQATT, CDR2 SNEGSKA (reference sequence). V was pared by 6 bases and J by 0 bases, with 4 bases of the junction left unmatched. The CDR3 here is CSALQGMNTEAFF. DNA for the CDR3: TGCAGTGCGCTACAGGGGATGAACACTGAAGCTTTCTTT.

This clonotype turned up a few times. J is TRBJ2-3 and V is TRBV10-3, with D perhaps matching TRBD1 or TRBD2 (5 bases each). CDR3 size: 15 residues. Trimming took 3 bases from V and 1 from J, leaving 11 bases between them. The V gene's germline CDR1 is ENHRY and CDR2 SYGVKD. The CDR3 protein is CAISDFGTGTDTQYF. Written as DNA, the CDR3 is TGTGCCATCAGTGATTTCGGGACCGGCACAGATACGCAGTATTTT.

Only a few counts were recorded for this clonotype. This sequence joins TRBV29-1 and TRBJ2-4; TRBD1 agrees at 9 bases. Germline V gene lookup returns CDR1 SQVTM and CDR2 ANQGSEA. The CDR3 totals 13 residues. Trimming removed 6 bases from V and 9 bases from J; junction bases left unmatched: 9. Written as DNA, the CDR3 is TGCAGCGTCCAAGACAGGGGGTGGACCATTCAGTACTTC. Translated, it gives CSVQDRGWTIQYF.

The CDR3 sequence: CASGERGSYEQYF. The CDR3 DNA follows: TGTGCCAGCGGGGAGAGAGGGTCCTACGAGCAGTACTTC. The rearrangement uses TRBV6-2 or TRBV6-3 and TRBJ2-7; D is perhaps TRBD2 (5 bases). CDR1 MNHEY and CDR2 SVGEGT come from the germline V gene. Trimming removed 8 bases from V and 1 base from J, with 12 bases in between. CDR3 length: 13 residues.

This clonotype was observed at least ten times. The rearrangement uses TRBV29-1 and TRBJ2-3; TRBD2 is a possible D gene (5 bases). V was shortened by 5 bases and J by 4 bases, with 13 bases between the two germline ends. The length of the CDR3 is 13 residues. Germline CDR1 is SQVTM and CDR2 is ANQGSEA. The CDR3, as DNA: TGCAGCGTTCTGCAAGGACTGTCAGATACGCAGTATTTT. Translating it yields CSVLQGLSDTQYF.

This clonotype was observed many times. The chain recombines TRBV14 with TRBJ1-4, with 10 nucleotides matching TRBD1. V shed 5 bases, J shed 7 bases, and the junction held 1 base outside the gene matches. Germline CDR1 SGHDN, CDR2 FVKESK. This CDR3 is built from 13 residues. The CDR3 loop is CASSWDRGEKLFF. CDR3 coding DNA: TGTGCCAGCAGCTGGGACAGGGGTGAAAAACTGTTTTTT.

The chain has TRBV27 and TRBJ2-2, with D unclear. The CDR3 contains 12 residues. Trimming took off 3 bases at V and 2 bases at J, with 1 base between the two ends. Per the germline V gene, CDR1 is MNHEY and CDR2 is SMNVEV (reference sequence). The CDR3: CASSFNTGELFF. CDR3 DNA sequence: TGTGCCAGCAGTTTTAACACCGGGGAGCTGTTTTTT.

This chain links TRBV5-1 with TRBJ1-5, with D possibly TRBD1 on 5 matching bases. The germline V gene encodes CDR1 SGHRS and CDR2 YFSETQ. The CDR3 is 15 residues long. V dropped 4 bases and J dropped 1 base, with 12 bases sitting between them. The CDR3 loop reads CASSPGGASNQPQHF. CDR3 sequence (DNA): TGCGCCAGCAGCCCCGGTGGGGCGAGCAATCAGCCCCAGCATTTT. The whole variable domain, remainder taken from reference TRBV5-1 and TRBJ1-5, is KAGVTQTPRYLIKTRGQQVTLSCSPISGHRSVSWYQQTPGQGLQFLFEYFSETQRNKGNFPGRFSGRQFSNSRSEMNVSTLELGDSALYLCASSPGGASNQPQHFGDGTRLSIL.

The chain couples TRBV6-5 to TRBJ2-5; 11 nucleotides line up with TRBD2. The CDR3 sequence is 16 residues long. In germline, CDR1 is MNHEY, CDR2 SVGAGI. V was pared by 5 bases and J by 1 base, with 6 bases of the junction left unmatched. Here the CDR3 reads CASSEGLAATQETQYF. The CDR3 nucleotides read TGTGCCAGCAGTGAGGGACTAGCGGCCACCCAAGAGACCCAGTACTTC.

The CDR3 loop is CASSENINYGYTF. DNA for the CDR3: TGTGCCAGCAGCGAGAACATCAACTATGGCTACACCTTC. This chain joins TRBV9 and TRBJ1-2, with D unclear. Germline V lookup: CDR1 SGDLS, CDR2 YYNGEE. The length of the CDR3 is 13 residues. V lost 3 bases and J lost 2, with 8 bases in between.

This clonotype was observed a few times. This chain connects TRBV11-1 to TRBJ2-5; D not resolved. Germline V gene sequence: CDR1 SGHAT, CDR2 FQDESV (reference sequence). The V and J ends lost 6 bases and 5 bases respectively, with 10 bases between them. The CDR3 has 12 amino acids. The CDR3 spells CASSRSMETQYF. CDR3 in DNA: TGTGCCAGCAGTCGTTCTATGGAGACCCAGTACTTC. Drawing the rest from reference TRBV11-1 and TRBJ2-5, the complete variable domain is EAEVAQSPRYKITEKSQAVAFWCDPISGHATLYWYRQILGQGPELLVQFQDESVVDDSQLPKDRFSAERLKGVDSTLKIQPAELGDSAMYLCASSRSMETQYFGPGTRLLVL.

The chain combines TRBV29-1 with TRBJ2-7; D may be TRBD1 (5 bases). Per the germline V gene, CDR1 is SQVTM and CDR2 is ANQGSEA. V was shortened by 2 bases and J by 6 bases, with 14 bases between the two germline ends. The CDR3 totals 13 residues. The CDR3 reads CSVELTRVGEQYF. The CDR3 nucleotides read TGCAGCGTTGAACTAACCAGGGTTGGCGAGCAGTACTTC.

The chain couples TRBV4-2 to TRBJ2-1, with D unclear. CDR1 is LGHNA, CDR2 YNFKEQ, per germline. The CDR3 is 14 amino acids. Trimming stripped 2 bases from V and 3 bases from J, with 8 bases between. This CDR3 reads CASSQKRDYNEQFF. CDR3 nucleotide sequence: TGTGCCAGCAGCCAAAAACGAGACTACAATGAGCAGTTCTTC.

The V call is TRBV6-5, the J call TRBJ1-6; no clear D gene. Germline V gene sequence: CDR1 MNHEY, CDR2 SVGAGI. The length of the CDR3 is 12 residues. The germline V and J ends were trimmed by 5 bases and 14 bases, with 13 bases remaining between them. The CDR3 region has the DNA TGTGCCAGCAGTACTCTCCCTCGATCCCTCCACTTT. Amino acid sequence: CASSTLPRSLHF.

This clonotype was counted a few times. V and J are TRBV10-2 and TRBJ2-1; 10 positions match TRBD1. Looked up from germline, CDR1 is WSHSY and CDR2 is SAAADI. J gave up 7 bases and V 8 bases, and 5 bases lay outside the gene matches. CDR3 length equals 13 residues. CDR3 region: CASDRGLLNEQFF. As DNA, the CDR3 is TGCGCCAGCGACAGGGGGCTTCTGAATGAGCAGTTCTTC.

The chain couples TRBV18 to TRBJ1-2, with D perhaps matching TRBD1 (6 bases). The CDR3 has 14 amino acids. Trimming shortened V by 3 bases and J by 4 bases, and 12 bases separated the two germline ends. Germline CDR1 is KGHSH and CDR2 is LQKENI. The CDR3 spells CASSPAPDSYGYTF. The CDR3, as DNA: TGTGCCAGCTCACCCGCACCGGACAGCTATGGCTACACCTTC.

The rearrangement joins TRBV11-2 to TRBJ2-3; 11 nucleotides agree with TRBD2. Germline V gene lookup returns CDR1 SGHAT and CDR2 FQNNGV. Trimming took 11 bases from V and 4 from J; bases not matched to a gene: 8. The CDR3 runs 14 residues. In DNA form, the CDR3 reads TGTGCCGCCACTCCGGGACTAGCGGCAGATACGCAGTATTTT. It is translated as CAATPGLAADTQYF.

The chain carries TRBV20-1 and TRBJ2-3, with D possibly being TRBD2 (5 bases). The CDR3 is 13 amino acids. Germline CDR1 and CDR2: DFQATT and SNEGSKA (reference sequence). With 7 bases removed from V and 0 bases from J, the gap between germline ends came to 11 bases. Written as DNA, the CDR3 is TGCAGTGTGTCTGAGGGTAGCACAGATACGCAGTATTTT. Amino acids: CSVSEGSTDTQYF.

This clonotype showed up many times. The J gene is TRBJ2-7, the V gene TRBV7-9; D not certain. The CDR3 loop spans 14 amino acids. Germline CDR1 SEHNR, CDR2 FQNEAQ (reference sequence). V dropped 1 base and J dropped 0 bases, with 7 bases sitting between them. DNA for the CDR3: TGTGCCAGCAGCTTAGGGTACAGCTCCTACGAGCAGTACTTC. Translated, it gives CASSLGYSSYEQYF.

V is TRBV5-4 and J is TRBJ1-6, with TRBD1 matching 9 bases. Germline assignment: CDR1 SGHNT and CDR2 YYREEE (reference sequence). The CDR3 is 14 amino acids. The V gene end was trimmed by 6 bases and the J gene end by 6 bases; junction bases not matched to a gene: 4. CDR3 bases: TGTGCCAGCAAGGGGGGACAGGGTAATTCACCCCTCCACTTT. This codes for CASKGGQGNSPLHF.